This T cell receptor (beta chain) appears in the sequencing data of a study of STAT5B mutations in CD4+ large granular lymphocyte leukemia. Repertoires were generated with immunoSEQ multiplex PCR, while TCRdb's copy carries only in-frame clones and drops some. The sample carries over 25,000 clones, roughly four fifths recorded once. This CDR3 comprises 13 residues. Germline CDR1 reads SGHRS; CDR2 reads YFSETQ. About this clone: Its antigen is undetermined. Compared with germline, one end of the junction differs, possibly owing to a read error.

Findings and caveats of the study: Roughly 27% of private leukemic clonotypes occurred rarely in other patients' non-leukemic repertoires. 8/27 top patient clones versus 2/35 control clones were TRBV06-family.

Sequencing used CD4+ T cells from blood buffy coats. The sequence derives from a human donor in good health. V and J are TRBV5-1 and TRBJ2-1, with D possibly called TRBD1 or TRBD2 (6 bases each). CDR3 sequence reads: CASSLKEGDPIVF. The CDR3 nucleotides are TGCGCCAGCAGCCTTAAGGAGGGGGACCCTATCGTCTTC.